The clone carrying this TCR beta chain was recorded only once. The antigen remains unidentified. This table comes from immunoSEQ multiplex PCR, and its TCRdb copy is limited to in-frame clones, with some not included. The sample lists 130,000 or so clones, approximately 87% occurring once. This sample was taken from a study of cytomegalovirus exposure and HLA in healthy donors. Study details: A subsequent analysis stated that the roughly 130 validation repertoires were run on the same platform as the 550 to 750 first-cohort repertoires.

The donors belonged to the roughly 110-subject validation cohort, separate from the roughly 710-subject first cohort. CDR1 is MGHRA, CDR2 YSYEKL, per germline. The CDR3 sequence is 15 residues long. Trimming removed 0 bases from V and 1 base from J, with 7 bases in between. Notes on the study in general: Usually a TCR sequence was rare, but some public TCRs were found in many donors. That first-cohort TCR clusters tended to co-occur in the 90 to 150 validation repertoires was found in a later analysis.

The sample taken for sequencing was PBMCs. This sequence joins TRBV4-1 and TRBJ1-5, with D unresolved. The receptor was isolated from a woman in her 30s in good health and CMV-seronegative. The CDR3 is CASSQEPGSNQPQHF. The DNA of the CDR3 is TGCGCCAGCAGCCAAGAACCGGGAAGCAATCAGCCCCAGCATTTT.